The 31 T cell receptor beta chains reported below all come from one sample, sequenced in a study of T cells in Graves' hyperthyroidism and ophthalmopathy. Authors of the study amplified TCR beta CDR3 regions from RNA transcripts. When the TCR CDR3 underwent first-round RT-PCR, the HTBI primer set was used. TCRdb reprocessed the multiplex PCR reads with MiXCR, giving one entry per CDR3 protein. The sample records 640,000 or so distinct CDR3 sequences, 12% to 15% being singletons. Sequenced material: blood. The receptors stem from a young woman with Graves' ophthalmopathy.

Details on this clonotype: This may come from a read error, since a much larger clone is one base off. This chain connects TRBV29-1 to TRBJ2-3, with 10 bases fitting TRBD1. The CDR3 loop spans 14 amino acids. Per the germline V gene, CDR1 is SQVTM and CDR2 is ANQGSEA. The CDR3 sequence: CGVEGQGYSDTQYF. The CDR3 region has the DNA TGCGGCGTTGAGGGACAGGGGTACTCAGATACGCAGTATTTT.

The J gene is TRBJ2-7, the V gene TRBV19, with 12 bases that match TRBD2. Germline V lookup: CDR1 LNHDA, CDR2 SQIVND (reference sequence). This CDR3 spans 13 amino acids. The V and J ends lost 9 bases and 6 bases, in that order; junction bases with no gene match: 6. CDR3 region: CASSGGLAGEQYF. The CDR3 nucleotides are TGTGCCAGCTCCGGGGGACTAGCGGGCGAGCAGTACTTC.

This sequence joins TRBV6-1 and TRBJ1-5; TRBD1 matches at 7 bases. Trimming removed 9 bases from V and 2 bases from J; junction bases left unmatched: 10. CDR3 length: 15 residues. In germline, CDR1 is MNHNS, CDR2 SASEGT. The CDR3 protein is CASKTGSGGNQPQHF. The CDR3 region has the DNA TGTGCCAGTAAGACAGGGAGTGGCGGCAATCAGCCCCAGCATTTT.

Ten or more counts support this clonotype. The chain is built from TRBV20-1 and TRBJ2-5; 9 bases match TRBD1. This CDR3 region has 13 residues. Trimming at V came to 6 bases and at J to 2 bases, leaving 4 bases not matched to a gene. Looked up from germline, CDR1 is DFQATT and CDR2 is SNEGSKA (reference sequence). The CDR3 sequence is CSAGDRVQETQYF. CDR3 DNA sequence: TGCAGTGCGGGGGACAGGGTTCAAGAGACCCAGTACTTC.

The CDR3 region is CASSPQMHMYF. The CDR3 DNA reads TGTGCCAGCAGTCCCCAAATGCATATGTATTTT. The chain recombines TRBV12-3 or TRBV12-4 with TRBJ2-3, with D hard to call. The CDR3 loop spans 11 amino acids. The V end was cut by 5 bases, the J end by 14 bases, with 14 bases between.

This clonotype was seen ten or more times. The chain links TRBV24-1 to TRBJ2-5; TRBD2 agrees at 9 bases. The CDR3 has 15 residues. The germline V gene has CDR1 KGHDR and CDR2 SFDVKD. With V trimmed by 9 bases and J by 1 base, 8 bases remained unmatched. CDR3 nucleotides: TGTGCCACCTCCCTGGGCGGGAGGGTCCAAGAGACCCAGTACTTC. Its protein product is CATSLGGRVQETQYF.

This clonotype has at least ten counts. The J gene is TRBJ2-1, the V gene TRBV6-2 or TRBV6-3; the D gene is possibly TRBD2 (5 bases). The CDR3 runs to 13 residues. V gave up 3 bases and J gave up 10 bases, with 13 bases separating them. CDR1 and CDR2 (germline): MNHEY, SVGEGT. The CDR3 DNA is TGTGCCAGCAGTTATTACGAGGCGGGCGAGCAGTTCTTC. Residues: CASSYYEAGEQFF.

In this sample, this clonotype turned up a few times. The J gene is TRBJ2-4, the V gene TRBV28; D is ambiguous. Trimming cost V 4 bases and J 6 bases, with 4 bases left between them. The germline V gene encodes CDR1 MDHEN and CDR2 SYDVKM. The CDR3 runs to 11 residues. CDR3 in amino acids: CASSSRNIQYF. CDR3 bases: TGTGCCAGCAGTTCACGAAACATTCAGTACTTC.

This clonotype was counted many times. The genes are TRBV7-8 and TRBJ2-1; 8 bases agree with TRBD2. The CDR3 spans 17 residues. CDR1 and CDR2 (germline): SGHVS, FQNEAQ. Germline trimming cut 4 bases from V and 1 base from J; bases unmatched to any gene: 9. Here the CDR3 DNA reads TGTGCCAGCAGCTCAAGCGGGAGTGGGTGGTCCTACAATGAGCAGTTCTTC. Translated, it gives CASSSSGSGWSYNEQFF.

This clonotype was observed many times. This rearrangement joins TRBV6-1 to TRBJ2-7; no clear D gene. The CDR3 has 14 amino acids. In germline, CDR1 is MNHNS, CDR2 SASEGT. The V gene lost 8 bases and the J gene lost 3 bases, with 17 bases spanning the gap. The CDR3 nucleotides are TGTGCCAGCGGGTTACGGGCGGAGCTCTACGAGCAGTACTTC. Its protein is CASGLRAELYEQYF.

This clonotype has a count of ten or more. The rearrangement links TRBV5-1 to TRBJ2-3; 8 nucleotides agree with TRBD2. V gave up 5 bases and J gave up 4 bases; unmatched junction bases: 15. CDR1 and CDR2 from the germline V gene are SGHRS and YFSETQ. The CDR3 runs to 17 residues. CDR3 coding DNA: TGCGCCAGCAGTCGGGAGCTTGGACTAGCAGGATCAGATACGCAGTATTTT. Translation: CASSRELGLAGSDTQYF.

The V and J genes are TRBV15 and TRBJ1-2; D is undetermined. The germline V gene has CDR1 LNHNV and CDR2 YYDKDF (reference sequence). The ends were cut back, 7 bases at V and 8 bases at J, with 20 bases in the middle. The length of the CDR3 is 14 residues. The CDR3 spells CATNQQRGLPGYTF. The CDR3 bases are TGTGCCACCAACCAGCAGAGAGGTTTACCGGGCTACACCTTC. Based on the CDR3 plus reference TRBV15 and TRBJ1-2, the full variable domain is DAMVIQNPRYQVTQFGKPVTLSCSQTLNHNVMYWYQQKSSQAPKLLFHYYDKDFNNEADTPDNFQSRRPNTSFCFLDIRSPGLGDTAMYLCATNQQRGLPGYTFGSGTRLTVV.

The gene calls are TRBV7-9 and TRBJ2-1; tentatively, D is TRBD1 or TRBD2 (5 bases each). Germline-derived CDR1 and CDR2 are SEHNR and FQNEAQ (reference sequence). V lost 1 base and J 5 bases, leaving 15 bases between the germline ends. This CDR3 region has 16 residues. CDR3: CASSLVMWGYDNEQFF. The CDR3 DNA follows: TGTGCCAGCAGCTTAGTTATGTGGGGGTATGACAATGAGCAGTTCTTC.

In its sample, this clonotype was seen many times. The rearrangement uses TRBV28 and TRBJ2-1; perhaps TRBD2 as D (6 bases). Germline V lookup: CDR1 MDHEN, CDR2 SYDVKM. V was pared by 4 bases and J by 8 bases, with 18 bases between. The CDR3 runs to 15 residues. The DNA of the CDR3 is TGTGCCAGCAGTTCCCAGGGAGGCGACCGTGATGAGCAGTTCTTC. Protein: CASSSQGGDRDEQFF.

The rearrangement uses TRBV2 and TRBJ2-6; D uncertain. Germline assignment: CDR1 SNHLY and CDR2 FYNNEI. The V gene lost 6 bases and the J gene lost 0 bases, with 9 bases spanning the gap. The CDR3 length is 15 residues. The CDR3 bases are TGTGCCAGCAGGGTGGACGGCTCTGGGGCCAACGTCCTGACTTTC. Its translation is CASRVDGSGANVLTF.

This clonotype was counted only a few times. The chain joins TRBV10-3 to TRBJ2-5, with D unresolved. Germline V gene lookup returns CDR1 ENHRY and CDR2 SYGVKD. The CDR3 loop spans 13 amino acids. V was clipped by 3 bases and J by 5 bases, with 10 bases between them. CDR3: CAISDRAGETQYF. The CDR3 DNA sequence: TGTGCCATCAGTGACAGAGCTGGGGAGACCCAGTACTTC.

Note on this clonotype: This may stem from a read error, because a much larger clone lies one nucleotide away. The final CDR3 position lacks the conserved phenylalanine or tryptophan, pointing to a likely read error. The V and J genes are TRBV19 and TRBJ1-5; D unresolved. The CDR3 runs to 17 residues. The germline CDR1 and CDR2 sequences are LNHDA and SQIVND (reference sequence). V was shortened by 2 bases and J by 5 bases, with 19 bases between the two germline ends. CDR3 protein: CASSIRHLQIVDQPQHS. In nucleotides, the CDR3 is TGTGCCAGTAGTATAAGGCACCTTCAGATCGTCGATCAGCCCCAGCATTCT.

This clonotype was recorded at least ten times. The chain recombines TRBV29-1 with TRBJ1-1; D possibly corresponds to TRBD1 (5 bases). This CDR3 comprises 13 residues. From germline, CDR1 is SQVTM and CDR2 ANQGSEA. Trimming shortened V by 4 bases and J by 3 bases, and 12 bases separated the two germline ends. The CDR3 DNA is TGCAGCGTTGTAAGACAGACGGACACTGAAGCTTTCTTT. Encoded protein: CSVVRQTDTEAFF.

Of note for this clonotype: Since a much larger clone is just one base distant, this may be a read error. The chain has TRBV28 and TRBJ1-5; D is uncertain. Germline V gene data show CDR1 as MDHEN and CDR2 as SYDVKM. The length of the CDR3 is 16 residues. CDR3 bases: TGTGCCAGCAGTCCCAGGCGCCCTTTCTTAAATCAGCCCCGGCATTTT. It encodes CASSPRRPFLNQPRHF. Full variable domain (missing parts from reference TRBV28 and TRBJ1-5): DVKVTQSSRYLVKRTGEKVFLECVQDMDHENMFWYRQDPGLGLRLIYFSYDVKMKEKGDIPEGYSVSREKKERFSLILESASTNQTSMYLCASSPRRPFLNQPRHFGDGTRLSIL.

The chain uses TRBV9 and TRBJ1-6, with no clear D. Between the trimmed V and J ends, which lost 0 bases and 6 bases, there was a span of 7 bases. Looked up from germline, CDR1 is SGDLS and CDR2 is YYNGEE. The length of the CDR3 is 14 residues. The CDR3 coding sequence is TGTGCCAGCAGCGTAGGCGGCTCTAATTCACCCCTCCACTTT. Amino acid sequence: CASSVGGSNSPLHF.

This clonotype was seen repeatedly, ten times or more. The chain joins TRBV28 to TRBJ2-5; D remains ambiguous. This CDR3 has 14 residues. The V end was cut by 7 bases, the J end by 0 bases, with 12 bases between. Germline CDR1 reads MDHEN; CDR2 reads SYDVKM. CDR3 loop: CASTFLRYQETQYF. CDR3 bases: TGTGCCAGCACCTTCCTACGATACCAAGAGACCCAGTACTTC.

This clonotype turned up a few times. The rearrangement links TRBV6-5 to TRBJ2-4, with D perhaps being TRBD1 or TRBD2 (5 bases each). The CDR3 contains 21 residues. Trimming removed 1 base from V and 2 bases from J, with 27 bases in between. Germline values: CDR1 MNHEY, CDR2 SVGAGI. CDR3 sequence (DNA): TGTGCCAGCAGTTACTTGAGGGGTAGCTTGAAATGGCTATATACCAAAAACATTCAGTACTTC. It yields the protein CASSYLRGSLKWLYTKNIQYF.

This clonotype appeared many times. Germline is not matched at one junction end, which may reflect a read error. The chain couples TRBV5-1 to TRBJ2-2; TRBD2 might be the D (5 bases). The CDR3 loop spans 14 amino acids. Germline CDR1 is SGHRS and CDR2 is YFSETQ. The CDR3 sequence is CASSLGLNTGELFF. In nucleotides, the CDR3 is TGTGCCAGCAGTTTAGGACTGAACACCGGGGAGCTGTTTTTT.

This clonotype was counted ten times or more. The rearrangement uses TRBV13 and TRBJ2-3, with 8 bases lining up with TRBD1. Trimming at V came to 4 bases and at J to 3 bases, leaving 15 bases not matched to a gene. The V gene's germline CDR1 is PRHDT and CDR2 FYEKMQ (reference sequence). CDR3 length: 18 amino acids. CDR3 in amino acids: CASSSLATGESTTDTQYF. The CDR3, as DNA: TGTGCCAGCAGCTCCCTCGCGACAGGGGAATCAACAACAGATACGCAGTATTTT. Variable domain in full (rest from reference TRBV13 and TRBJ2-3): AAGVIQSPRHLIKEKRETATLKCYPIPRHDTVYWYQQGPGQDPQFLISFYEKMQSDKGSIPDRFSAQQFSDYHSELNMSSLELGDSALYFCASSSLATGESTTDTQYFGPGTRLTVL.

In its sample, this clonotype was seen a few times. The chain carries TRBV5-1 and TRBJ2-7, with a possible D match to TRBD2 (6 bases). V was cut by 5 bases and J by 0 bases, with 12 bases left in between. Germline V gene data show CDR1 as SGHRS and CDR2 as YFSETQ. The CDR3 is 14 amino acids. The CDR3 here is CASRREVSSYEQYF. CDR3 bases: TGCGCCAGCAGAAGGGAGGTAAGCTCCTACGAGCAGTACTTC.

V usage is TRBV28 and J usage is TRBJ2-1, with 11 positions matching TRBD1. Germline assignment: CDR1 MDHEN and CDR2 SYDVKM. V was clipped by 1 base and J by 1 base; unmatched bases: 6. CDR3 length equals 18 residues. As DNA, the CDR3 is TGTGCCAGCAGTTTATCGGGACAGGGGGTAGGGTCCTACAATGAGCAGTTCTTC. Its translation: CASSLSGQGVGSYNEQFF. Supplemented by reference TRBV28 and TRBJ2-1, the full variable domain reads DVKVTQSSRYLVKRTGEKVFLECVQDMDHENMFWYRQDPGLGLRLIYFSYDVKMKEKGDIPEGYSVSREKKERFSLILESASTNQTSMYLCASSLSGQGVGSYNEQFFGPGTRLTVL.

The chain uses TRBV15 and TRBJ1-5, with 12 positions matching TRBD1. The V gene end was trimmed by 3 bases and the J gene end by 5 bases; junction bases not matched to a gene: 5. The length of the CDR3 is 16 residues. CDR1 LNHNV and CDR2 YYDKDF come from the germline V gene (reference sequence). The CDR3 coding sequence is TGTGCCACCAGCAGCCCCGGGACAGGGGGCGATCAGCCCCAGCATTTT. Protein: CATSSPGTGGDQPQHF.

The chain employs TRBV12-5 and TRBJ2-3; D is perhaps TRBD1 (5 bases). V was cut by 7 bases and J by 4 bases, with 15 bases left in between. This CDR3 has 14 amino acids. Germline V lookup: CDR1 LGHNT, CDR2 FRNRAP. This CDR3 is CASDPTQGPDTQYF. The CDR3, as DNA: TGTGCTAGTGACCCGACCCAGGGCCCAGATACGCAGTATTTT.

This clonotype was seen repeatedly, ten times or more. This chain links TRBV2 with TRBJ1-5; TRBD1 might be the D (6 bases). Germline CDR1 is SNHLY and CDR2 is FYNNEI. Trimming took 10 bases from V and 9 from J, leaving 16 bases between them. This CDR3 comprises 12 residues. The CDR3 loop reads CATRTEDGPQHF. CDR3 in DNA: TGTGCCACCCGGACAGAGGATGGGCCCCAGCATTTT.

This clonotype was detected many times. Relative to the germline gene, one junction end is altered; a read error may explain this. The CDR3 DNA sequence: TGTGCCAGCAGATTAGAGGAGAATGAGCAGTTCTTC. It is translated as CASRLEENEQFF. The genes are TRBV11-3 and TRBJ2-1; D gene uncertain. This CDR3 region has 12 residues. Germline V gene data show CDR1 as SGHNT and CDR2 as YENEEA. Drawing the rest from reference TRBV11-3 and TRBJ2-1, the complete variable domain is EAGVVQSPRYKIIEKKQPVAFWCNPISGHNTLYWYLQNLGQGPELLIRYENEEAVDDSQLPKDRFSAERLKGVDSTLKIQPAELGDSAVYLCASRLEENEQFFGPGTRLTVL.

This clonotype showed up many times. The V call is TRBV20-1, the J call TRBJ1-1; possible D gene TRBD1, 6 bases. V lost 6 bases to trimming and J lost 1 base, with 15 bases between them. CDR3 size: 14 residues. Germline values: CDR1 DFQATT, CDR2 SNEGSKA (reference sequence). CDR3 region: CSASLGGGNTEAFF. In nucleotides, the CDR3 is TGCAGTGCCTCCTTGGGAGGGGGGAACACTGAAGCTTTCTTT.